This entry lists 21 T cell receptor beta chains sequenced from one sample in a study of blood T cell repertoires in COVID-19. Some clones are missing from TCRdb's copy, which holds only in-frame ones; the method was immunoSEQ multiplex PCR. Of 200,000 to 300,000 clones in the sample, approximately 86% were seen once. Sequences were obtained from peripheral blood. Receptor source: a man aged 60 to 69 who had recovered from COVID-19.

The chain combines TRBV18 with TRBJ1-2, with D perhaps TRBD1 (6 bases). From germline, CDR1 is KGHSH and CDR2 LQKENI. Trimming left V 6 bases short and J 0 bases short, with 14 bases between. There are 15 residues in the CDR3. CDR3 protein: CASSPGDTSNYGYTF. The CDR3 DNA follows: TGTGCCAGCTCGCCTGGGGACACCTCTAACTATGGCTACACCTTC.

The chain recombines TRBV2 with TRBJ1-5; possibly TRBD1 for D (5 bases). The V gene's germline CDR1 is SNHLY and CDR2 FYNNEI. Trimming cost V 5 bases and J 2 bases, with 10 bases left between them. There are 14 residues in the CDR3. This chain's CDR3 is CASSYGGGNQPQHF. DNA for the CDR3: TGTGCCAGCAGTTACGGAGGGGGCAATCAGCCCCAGCATTTT.

CDR3 sequence: CATSRGNRGFQSNTEAFF. The CDR3, as DNA: TGTGCCACCAGCAGAGGGAACAGGGGGTTCCAATCCAACACTGAAGCTTTCTTT. The genes are TRBV15 and TRBJ1-1; TRBD1 aligns across 8 bases. Germline values: CDR1 LNHNV, CDR2 YYDKDF (reference sequence). The junction had 12 bases not matched to a gene; V was cut back by 1 base and J by 2 bases. The CDR3 is 18 amino acids.

The V gene is TRBV6-5, the J gene TRBJ1-6, with D perhaps matching TRBD1 (6 bases). CDR1 is MNHEY and CDR2 is SVGAGI in the germline V gene. The V end was cut by 5 bases, the J end by 10 bases, with 12 bases between. The CDR3 loop spans 13 amino acids. The CDR3 sequence is CASSRQAGSPLHF. The CDR3 DNA sequence: TGTGCCAGCAGTAGACAGGCAGGCTCACCCCTCCACTTT.

The chain couples TRBV24-1 to TRBJ1-5; a weak D match, TRBD1 (6 bases). The V end lost 10 bases, the J end lost 2 bases, and 11 bases lay between the germline ends. Germline V lookup: CDR1 KGHDR, CDR2 SFDVKD. The CDR3 is 13 amino acids. The CDR3 DNA follows: TGTGCCACAAAGGCAGGGGGCAATCAGCCCCAGCATTTT. Its translation: CATKAGGNQPQHF.

This chain joins TRBV3-1 (or the pseudogene TRBV3-2) and TRBJ2-3, with D possibly being TRBD1 (5 bases). In germline, CDR1 is LGHDT, CDR2 YNNKEL (reference sequence). The CDR3 spans 13 residues. The germline V and J ends were trimmed by 1 base and 7 bases, with 9 bases remaining between them. The CDR3 region has the DNA TGTGCCAGCAGCCAAGGGACAACCTATACGCAGTATTTT. This encodes CASSQGTTYTQYF.

The chain links TRBV13 to TRBJ2-3; 7 nucleotides align to TRBD1. In germline, CDR1 is PRHDT, CDR2 FYEKMQ (reference sequence). Germline trimming cut 5 bases from V and 2 bases from J; bases unmatched to any gene: 7. The length of the CDR3 is 15 residues. The CDR3: CASSIGTAVTDTQYF. In DNA, the CDR3 is TGTGCCAGCAGCATCGGGACAGCGGTCACAGATACGCAGTATTTT.

The chain has TRBV2 and TRBJ1-2; D is perhaps TRBD1 (6 bases). The V and J ends lost 8 bases and 1 base respectively, with 8 bases between them. CDR1 SNHLY and CDR2 FYNNEI come from the germline V gene. The CDR3 runs 12 residues. In nucleotides, the CDR3 is TGTGCCAGCCACAGGGTTAACTATGGCTACACCTTC. Residues: CASHRVNYGYTF.

This chain uses TRBV6-4 with TRBJ1-1, with D perhaps TRBD1 (5 bases). CDR3 length: 13 amino acids. Between the trimmed V and J ends, which lost 6 bases and 4 bases, there was a span of 12 bases. The germline CDR1 and CDR2 sequences are MRHNA and SNTAGT. The CDR3 nucleotides read TGTGCCAGCAGGACTGGGGGGGGCACTGAAGCTTTCTTT. Its translation is CASRTGGGTEAFF.

This chain connects TRBV19 to TRBJ2-3, with a weak D call TRBD2 (6 bases). CDR1 LNHDA and CDR2 SQIVND come from the germline V gene (reference sequence). The CDR3 runs to 14 residues. V lost 5 bases to trimming and J lost 2 bases, with 11 bases between them. DNA of the CDR3: TGTGCCAGTAGTGCGGGAAGGGCCACAGATACGCAGTATTTT. This encodes CASSAGRATDTQYF.

V gene TRBV19 combines with J gene TRBJ1-1; D ambiguous. Germline V gene data show CDR1 as LNHDA and CDR2 as SQIVND (reference sequence). The CDR3 contains 16 residues. V lost 0 bases and J lost 6, with 17 bases in between. The CDR3 region has the DNA TGTGCCAGTAGTATAGATCACGCGAGGGCTGGGGCTGAAGCTTTCTTT. Translating it yields CASSIDHARAGAEAFF.

A remark on this clone: Other nucleotide sequences from this sample produce the same CDR3. V is TRBV18 and J is TRBJ2-2; perhaps TRBD1 as D (5 bases). Per germline, CDR1 KGHSH and CDR2 LQKENI. The V end lost 5 bases, the J end lost 2 bases, and 9 bases lay between the germline ends. The CDR3 is 14 amino acids. The CDR3 loop reads CASSGQTNTGELFF. CDR3 DNA: TGTGCCAGCTCAGGACAAACTAACACCGGGGAGCTGTTTTTT.

This chain connects TRBV7-2 to TRBJ2-2; a weak D match, TRBD1 (6 bases). The CDR3 extends over 14 amino acids. Germline V gene lookup returns CDR1 SGHTA and CDR2 FQGNSA. Trimming stripped 6 bases from V and 1 base from J, with 9 bases between. The CDR3 DNA reads as TGTGCCAGCAGGAAGGGACAGAACACCGGGGAGCTGTTTTTT. Translating gives CASRKGQNTGELFF.

A single count supports this clone. V and J are TRBV24-1 and TRBJ2-1, with a possible D match to TRBD2 (6 bases). Trimming cost V 4 bases and J 5 bases, with 14 bases left between them. Germline values: CDR1 KGHDR, CDR2 SFDVKD. This CDR3 region has 15 residues. The CDR3 nucleotides read TGTGCCACCAGTGAAGGCGGGGCCCCGGACAATGAGCAGTTCTTC. As protein: CATSEGGAPDNEQFF.

The chain joins TRBV6-5 to TRBJ1-1; a possible D gene is TRBD1 (5 bases). The ends were cut back, 7 bases at V and 1 base at J, with 10 bases in the middle. There are 13 residues in the CDR3. Germline-derived CDR1 and CDR2 are MNHEY and SVGAGI. The CDR3: CASNRGENTEAFF. In nucleotides, the CDR3 is TGTGCCAGCAATCGGGGGGAGAACACTGAAGCTTTCTTT.

The CDR3 DNA is TGTGCCAGCAGTTTGGACTCCCTAGACGGCTACACCTTC. Translating it yields CASSLDSLDGYTF. V gene TRBV27 combines with J gene TRBJ1-2, with D hard to call. Deletions cut 3 bases from V and 8 bases from J, with 13 bases between. Germline V gene data show CDR1 as MNHEY and CDR2 as SMNVEV (reference sequence). This CDR3 is built from 13 residues.

This sequence joins TRBV5-6 and TRBJ2-7; 8 nucleotides align to TRBD1. CDR1 SGHDT and CDR2 YYEEEE come from the germline V gene. Trimming at V came to 0 bases and at J to 7 bases, leaving 6 bases not matched to a gene. The length of the CDR3 is 14 residues. CDR3 sequence: CASSLGDRTGEQYF. The CDR3 DNA follows: TGTGCCAGCAGCTTGGGGGACAGGACGGGTGAGCAGTACTTC.

The chain joins TRBV5-6 to TRBJ1-2; 8 positions agree with TRBD1. CDR1 is SGHDT and CDR2 is YYEEEE in the germline V gene. V was pared by 3 bases and J by 4 bases, with 8 bases of the junction left unmatched. This CDR3 is 15 amino acids long. CDR3 amino acids: CASSSTGELGYGYTF. Here the CDR3 DNA reads TGTGCCAGCAGCTCGACAGGGGAGTTGGGCTATGGCTACACCTTC.

The rearrangement uses TRBV19 and TRBJ1-2; possibly TRBD1 for D (5 bases). Per germline, CDR1 LNHDA and CDR2 SQIVND (reference sequence). Trimming stripped 1 base from V and 6 bases from J, with 15 bases between. CDR3 length: 15 residues. The DNA of the CDR3 is TGTGCCAGTAGTATAGCGCCCAGGGCAATGAATGGCTACACCTTC. Translated, it gives CASSIAPRAMNGYTF.

The chain uses TRBV6-5 and TRBJ1-6, with D possibly matching TRBD1 (6 bases). Per the germline V gene, CDR1 is MNHEY and CDR2 is SVGAGI. The ends were cut back, 7 bases at V and 6 bases at J, with 16 bases in the middle. The CDR3 totals 15 residues. CDR3 sequence (DNA): TGTGCCAGCACCCTAAGGACAGTCTCTAATTCACCCCTCCACTTT. It is translated as CASTLRTVSNSPLHF.

This clone occurred once. V usage is TRBV28 and J usage is TRBJ2-1, with TRBD2 identical over 8 bases. V lost 5 bases to trimming and J lost 5 bases; unmatched junction nucleotides: 14. Germline V gene lookup returns CDR1 MDHEN and CDR2 SYDVKM. The CDR3 extends over 17 amino acids. CDR3 in DNA: TGTGCCAGCAGTCCCCCGCGGGGCGGGGGGCAAAACAATGAGCAGTTCTTC. Protein: CASSPPRGGGQNNEQFF.